This is a list of T cell receptor beta chains from one sample in a study of cytomegalovirus exposure and HLA in healthy donors. Method: immunoSEQ multiplex PCR; TCRdb's copy keeps in-frame clones and lacks some. The sample carries more than 80,000 clones, about four fifths recorded once. Material for sequencing was PBMCs. These receptor sequences come from a female donor in good health and CMV-seropositive. Each CDR3 is given with its conserved first and last residue. Rows may omit the clone size; those that give it use once, few, many or a size class.

V: TRBV20-1; size: -; J: TRBJ1-1; CDR3: CSAPFSRGAFF
V: TRBV18; size: -; J: TRBJ2-7; CDR3: CASSPSGTGDYEQYF
V: TRBV5-1; size: -; J: TRBJ2-7; CDR3: CASSFLTGESYEQYF
V: TRBV23-1; size: -; J: TRBJ2-5; CDR3: CASSQSRTGRETQYF
V: TRBV5-1; size: few; J: TRBJ1-4; CDR3: CASSIQGAPSNEKLFF
V: TRBV5-6; size: once; J: TRBJ1-2; CDR3: CASSLATAAYYPF
V: TRBV5-1; size: -; J: TRBJ1-4; CDR3: CASSQRQGRNEKLFF
V: TRBV6-5; size: -; J: TRBJ1-2; CDR3: CASGRGHGYTF
V: TRBV6-1; size: -; J: TRBJ2-5; CDR3: CASRTPGGETQYF
V: TRBV4-2; size: -; J: TRBJ2-7; CDR3: CASSQGLAGYEQYF
V: TRBV9; size: -; J: TRBJ1-1; CDR3: CASSTGQGNTEAFF
V: TRBV5-1; size: few; J: TRBJ1-1; CDR3: CASSSTGENTEAFF
V: TRBV9; size: -; J: TRBJ2-1; CDR3: CASSTQARTSGIYNEQFF
V: TRBV5-4; size: -; J: TRBJ1-6; CDR3: CASSSRGSYNSPLHF
V: TRBV11-2; size: -; J: TRBJ1-5; CDR3: CASSLEAAANQPQHF
V: TRBV5-1; size: -; J: TRBJ1-2; CDR3: CASSLPSTGDYGYTF
V: TRBV5-1; size: -; J: TRBJ2-7; CDR3: CASSLGAGIIYEQYF
V: TRBV12-5; size: -; J: TRBJ1-5; CDR3: CASGPQGAGQPQHF
V: TRBV5-1; size: -; J: TRBJ2-5; CDR3: CASSLIPGQQETQYF
V: TRBV19; size: -; J: TRBJ2-2; CDR3: CASRLGVESGELFF
V: TRBV27; size: few; J: TRBJ2-2; CDR3: CASSLLAGAVGELFF
V: TRBV5-1; size: once; J: TRBJ2-1; CDR3: CASSLEGTSSEQFF
V: TRBV18; size: -; J: TRBJ2-5; CDR3: CASSPREAGETQYF
V: TRBV6-5; size: -; J: TRBJ2-1; CDR3: CASSTEGGYNEQFF